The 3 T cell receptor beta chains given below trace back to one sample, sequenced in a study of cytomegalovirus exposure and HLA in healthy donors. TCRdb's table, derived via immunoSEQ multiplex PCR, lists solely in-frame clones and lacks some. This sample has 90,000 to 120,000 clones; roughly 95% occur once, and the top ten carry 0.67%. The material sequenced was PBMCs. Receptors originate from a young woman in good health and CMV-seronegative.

Here the CDR3 reads CASSLVRQGASYEQYF. CDR3 DNA sequence: TGTGCCAGCAGCTTAGTTCGACAGGGAGCTTCCTACGAGCAGTACTTC. The rearrangement links TRBV7-8 to TRBJ2-7, with 7 bases fitting TRBD1. The CDR3 totals 16 residues. V was pared by 1 base and J by 1 base, with 7 bases of the junction left unmatched. From germline, CDR1 is SGHVS and CDR2 FQNEAQ.

The CDR3 nucleotides are TGTGCCAGCAGCCGAGCCTACTCTGGGGCCAACGTCCTGACTTTC. Residues: CASSRAYSGANVLTF. The rearrangement uses TRBV2 and TRBJ2-6, with D uncertain. Per germline, CDR1 SNHLY and CDR2 FYNNEI. V lost 6 bases and J lost 0, with 9 bases in between. This CDR3 contains 15 residues.

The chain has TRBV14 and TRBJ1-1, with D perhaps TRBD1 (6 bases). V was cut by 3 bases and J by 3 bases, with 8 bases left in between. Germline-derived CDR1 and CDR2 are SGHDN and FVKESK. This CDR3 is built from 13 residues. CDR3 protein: CASSQDRHTEAFF. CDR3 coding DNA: TGTGCCAGCAGCCAGGACAGACACACTGAAGCTTTCTTT.